A selection of T cell receptor beta chains follows, all from one sample in a study of T cell repertoires in aging, cancer and after chemotherapy. TCRdb re-called the multiplex PCR reads with MiXCR, one entry per CDR3 protein. The sample yields around 4,000 distinct CDR3 sequences, approximately 30% seen once. Sequencing used blood. These receptors were taken from a human donor with a solid tumor. The CDR3 runs from the conserved cysteine through the conserved F or W. The order of the fields is D gene, V gene, clone size, J gene, CDR3 protein, CDR3 DNA. The D gene is left open where the match is weak. Not every row has a clone size; where given, it reads once, few, many or a size class.

.,TRBV5-4,.,TRBJ2-3,CASRWGETDTQYF,TGTGCCAGCAGGTGGGGGGAAACAGATACGCAGTATTTT
.,TRBV27,.,TRBJ2-1,CASSFMGFLRGERDSYNEQFF,TGTGCCAGCAGTTTTATGGGATTCTTACGAGGGGAGAGGGATTCCTACAATGAGCAGTTCTTC
.,TRBV7-9,few,TRBJ2-1,CAYTSSGTHNEQFF,TGTGCCTATACCTCTTCCGGGACTCACAATGAGCAGTTCTTC
TRBD1,TRBV6-5,few,TRBJ1-1,CASSPPGQGAIVTEAFF,TGTGCCAGCAGTCCGCCGGGACAGGGGGCTATTGTGACTGAAGCTTTCTTT
TRBD2,TRBV15,few,TRBJ2-1,CATSRDWDYYNEQFF,TGTGCCACCAGCAGAGACTGGGACTATTACAATGAGCAGTTCTTC
TRBD2,TRBV20-1,few,TRBJ2-1,CSASHTASGWYNEQFF,TGCAGTGCTAGTCATACGGCTAGCGGTTGGTACAATGAGCAGTTCTTC
.,TRBV18,.,TRBJ2-2,CASSPIQLTGELFF,TGTGCCAGCTCACCAATACAGCTCACCGGGGAGCTGTTTTTT
.,TRBV6-4,.,TRBJ1-6,CASSPGYNSPLHF,TGTGCCAGCAGTCCGGGGTATAATTCACCCCTCCACTTT
.,TRBV12-3/TRBV12-4,.,TRBJ1-5,CASSGQLQPQHF,TGTGCCAGCAGTGGGCAGCTTCAGCCCCAGCATTTT
.,TRBV24-1,medium-sized,TRBJ2-2,CATSSGVAGELFF,TGTGCCACCAGTTCCGGGGTGGCCGGGGAGCTGTTTTTT
.,TRBV11-1,.,TRBJ2-1,CASSLNNPAVWVEQFF,TGTGCCAGCAGCTTAAACAACCCGGCAGTGTGGGTTGAGCAGTTCTTC
TRBD1,TRBV20-1,.,TRBJ1-6,CSARVASGRGSDSPLHF,TGCAGTGCTAGAGTAGCTTCCGGCAGGGGGTCGGATTCACCCCTCCACTTT
TRBD2,TRBV20-1,.,TRBJ2-1,CSAIISGVNNEQFF,TGCAGTGCTATTATTAGCGGGGTTAACAATGAGCAGTTCTTC